Listed below are T cell receptor beta chains from one sample, sequenced in a study of PD-L1 blockade in urothelial cancer. This table comes from immunoSEQ multiplex PCR, and its TCRdb copy is limited to in-frame clones, with some not included. The sample has around 30,000 clones; roughly 80% are singletons. Here the sequenced sample was PBMCs, taken around atezolizumab (anti-PD-L1) treatment. All receptors come from a man between 45 and 60 years old with urothelial cancer. Both conserved end residues are part of each CDR3. Size values are once, few and many counts, or a class for expanded clones, and some rows have none.

TRBV6-6,-,TRBJ1-5,12,CASGRQDQPQHF
TRBV2,-,TRBJ1-1,14,CASSEWRSTGEAFF
TRBV25-1,once,TRBJ2-7,13,CASGRGHPYEQYF
TRBV4-1,-,TRBJ2-1,14,CASRGPGTHNEQFF
TRBV5-4,-,TRBJ2-5,15,CASSFPSGGAETQYF
TRBV7-9,once,TRBJ2-7,13,CASSRQGAREQYF
TRBV5-1,-,TRBJ1-4,14,CASSLGAANEKLFF
TRBV6-5,-,TRBJ1-3,16,CASSYLTGGSGNTIYF
TRBV6-1,-,TRBJ1-5,15,CASSGQGFSNQPQHF
TRBV28,-,TRBJ1-2,18,CASSLSPGQGNGFYGYTF
TRBV30,-,TRBJ2-2,15,CAWRLLELYTGELFF
TRBV6-6,-,TRBJ2-1,12,CASRQNQGEQFF
TRBV7-8,-,TRBJ2-7,14,CASSLRGGLYEQYF
TRBV2,-,TRBJ2-5,17,CASSKKRTSGEQETQYF
TRBV4-1,-,TRBJ1-4,15,CASSLPTGTNEKLFF
TRBV11-2,-,TRBJ1-2,14,CASSLDRNSYGYTF
TRBV19,-,TRBJ1-1,14,CASSPITGNTEAFF
TRBV15,-,TRBJ1-4,15,CATSFRQGAEEKLFF
TRBV18,once,TRBJ2-7,12,CASSPGHYEQYF